The TCR beta chain under discussion was sequenced for a study of CXCR3-negative and CXCR3-positive naive CD8 T cells. Study results and caveats: Relative to memory CD8+ cells, whose diversity was much lower, both naive subsets had comparably high diversity.

Via 5' RACE with UMI labels, TRB cDNA libraries were prepared. TCRdb reanalyzed the 5' RACE reads and collapses them to one entry per CDR3 protein, without DNA. The sample is made up of about 120,000 distinct CDR3 sequences, and the top ten hold about 0.44% of it. CDR1 is ENHRY, CDR2 SYGVKD, per germline. The CDR3 length is 16 residues. Points on this clonotype: What it binds is not known.

This chain uses TRBV10-3 with TRBJ1-5; TCRdb's assignment of TRBD1 cannot be checked, as there is no DNA. Sequences were obtained from naive CXCR3- CD8+ T cells from blood. The subset here: CD45RO-CCR7+CD27+CD95- naive CD8+ T cells lacking CXCR3 (TNR3-). This TCR was recovered from a human donor in good health. Some clones in this sample may be carry-over from other donors' samples. CDR3 in amino acids: CAISESRQGYNQPQHF.